The present T cell receptor beta chain was sequenced within a study of shared clonotypes between healthy human individuals. As concerns this clone: Its antigen is unidentified.

The naive CD8 population came from CD45RO-negative cells selected for CCR7, without terminally differentiated effector memory CD45RA+ cells. The authors loaded about 200 ng DNA, about 30,000 T cell genomes, into sorted-subset replicate PCRs. Sequencing used immunoSEQ multiplex PCR; TCRdb keeps in-frame clones, though not all of them. Of nearly 2 million clones in the sample, roughly 95% are singletons; the top ten hold 1.2%. Study-wide results and caveats: Generation probability values for non-shared clonotypes were lower than those for clonotypes shared by all four donors. The sole specimen, blood, was sampled, and tissue repertoires likely differ.

The origin of this receptor is a man between 18 and 35 years old in good health. The sample comprised naive CD8+ T cells sorted from blood.

CDR3 in amino acids: CASSASTSGRTVVGTDTQYF. In DNA, the CDR3 is TGTGCCAGCAGTGCTTCGACTAGCGGGAGGACCGTGGTTGGGACAGATACGCAGTATTTT. V usage is TRBV6-1 and J usage is TRBJ2-3, with 13 positions matching TRBD2. Germline V gene data show CDR1 as MNHNS and CDR2 as SASEGT. This CDR3 spans 20 amino acids. Unmatched junction bases numbered 16, after V lost 4 bases and J lost 3 bases.